Described below is a single TCR beta chain sequence and its context. These data are taken from a study of technical replicates of blood from several donors. Profiling relied on immunoSEQ multiplex PCR, and the TCRdb table lists in-frame clones only, not all of them. The sample holds approximately 76,000 clones, around 97% seen once. This CDR3 contains 13 residues. CDR1 SGHTA and CDR2 FQGNSA come from the germline V gene. The ends lost 5 bases at V and 5 bases at J; junction bases unmatched: 2. This receptor was identified in a human donor in good health. Sequencing was performed on T cells isolated from PBMCs. J is TRBJ2-7 and V is TRBV7-2, with 11 nucleotides matching TRBD1. The DNA for the CDR3 is TGTGCCAGCAGCGAGGACAGGGGGCACGAGCAGTACTTC. Translation: CASSEDRGHEQYF.